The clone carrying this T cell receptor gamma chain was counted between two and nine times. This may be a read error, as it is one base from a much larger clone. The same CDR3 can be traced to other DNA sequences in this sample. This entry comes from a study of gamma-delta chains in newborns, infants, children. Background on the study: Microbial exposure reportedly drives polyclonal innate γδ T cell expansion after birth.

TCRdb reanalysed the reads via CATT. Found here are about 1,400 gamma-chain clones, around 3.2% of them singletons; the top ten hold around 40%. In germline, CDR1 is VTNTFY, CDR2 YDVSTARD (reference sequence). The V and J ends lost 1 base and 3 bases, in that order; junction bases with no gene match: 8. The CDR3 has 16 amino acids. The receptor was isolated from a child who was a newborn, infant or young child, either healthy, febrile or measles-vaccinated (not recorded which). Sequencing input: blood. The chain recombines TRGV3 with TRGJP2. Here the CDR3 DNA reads TGTGCCACCTGGGACAGACGAGAGGGTAGTGATTGGATCAAGACGTTT. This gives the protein CATWDRREGSDWIKTF.